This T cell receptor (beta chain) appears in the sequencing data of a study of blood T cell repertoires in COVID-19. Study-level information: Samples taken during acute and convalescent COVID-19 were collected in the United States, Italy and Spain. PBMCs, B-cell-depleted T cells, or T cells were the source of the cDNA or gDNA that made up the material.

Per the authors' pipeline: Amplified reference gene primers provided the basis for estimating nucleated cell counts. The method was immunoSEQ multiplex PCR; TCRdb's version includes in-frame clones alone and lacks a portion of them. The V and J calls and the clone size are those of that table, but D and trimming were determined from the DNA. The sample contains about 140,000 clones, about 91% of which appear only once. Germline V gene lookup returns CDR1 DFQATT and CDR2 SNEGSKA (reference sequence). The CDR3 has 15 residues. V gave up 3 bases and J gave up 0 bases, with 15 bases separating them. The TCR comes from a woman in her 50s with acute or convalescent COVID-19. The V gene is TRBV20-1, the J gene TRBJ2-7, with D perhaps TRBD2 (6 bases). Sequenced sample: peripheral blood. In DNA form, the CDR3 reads TGCAGTGCTAGTTATACCGGGACTGCCTCCTACGAGCAGTACTTC. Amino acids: CSASYTGTASYEQYF.